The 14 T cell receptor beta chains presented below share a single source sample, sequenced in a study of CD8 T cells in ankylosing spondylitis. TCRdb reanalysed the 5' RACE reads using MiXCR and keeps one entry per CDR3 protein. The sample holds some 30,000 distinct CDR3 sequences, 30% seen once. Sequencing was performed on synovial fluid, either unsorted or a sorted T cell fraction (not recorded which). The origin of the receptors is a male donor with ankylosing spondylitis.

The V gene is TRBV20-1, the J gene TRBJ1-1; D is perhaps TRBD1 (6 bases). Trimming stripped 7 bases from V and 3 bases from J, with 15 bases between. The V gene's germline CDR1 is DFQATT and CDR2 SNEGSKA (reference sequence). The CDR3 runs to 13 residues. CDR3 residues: CSVKLGGDTEAFF. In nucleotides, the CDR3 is TGCAGTGTTAAATTGGGGGGCGACACTGAAGCTTTCTTT.

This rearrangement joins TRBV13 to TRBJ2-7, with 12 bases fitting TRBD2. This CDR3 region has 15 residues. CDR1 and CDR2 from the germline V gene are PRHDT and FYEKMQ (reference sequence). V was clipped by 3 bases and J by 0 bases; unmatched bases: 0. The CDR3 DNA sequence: TGTGCCAGCAGCTTGGGACTAGCGGGCTCCTACGAGCAGTACTTC. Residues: CASSLGLAGSYEQYF.

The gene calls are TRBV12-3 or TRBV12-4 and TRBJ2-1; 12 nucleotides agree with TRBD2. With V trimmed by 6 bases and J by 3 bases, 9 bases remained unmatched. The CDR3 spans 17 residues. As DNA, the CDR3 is TGTGCCAGCAGCATGGGACTAGCGGGTCCGAACTACAATGAGCAGTTCTTC. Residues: CASSMGLAGPNYNEQFF.

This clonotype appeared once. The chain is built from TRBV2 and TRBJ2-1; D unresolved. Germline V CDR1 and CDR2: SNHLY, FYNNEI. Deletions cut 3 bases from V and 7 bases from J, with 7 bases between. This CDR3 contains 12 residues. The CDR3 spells CASSEGDNEQFF. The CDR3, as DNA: TGTGCCAGCAGTGAGGGTGATAATGAGCAGTTCTTC.

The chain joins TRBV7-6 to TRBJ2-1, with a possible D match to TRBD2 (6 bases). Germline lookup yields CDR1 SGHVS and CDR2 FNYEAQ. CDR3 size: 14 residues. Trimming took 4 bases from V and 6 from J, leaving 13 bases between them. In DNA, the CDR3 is TGTGCCAGCAGCTCCCCCCGGGAGAGCAATGAGCAGTTCTTC. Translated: CASSSPRESNEQFF.

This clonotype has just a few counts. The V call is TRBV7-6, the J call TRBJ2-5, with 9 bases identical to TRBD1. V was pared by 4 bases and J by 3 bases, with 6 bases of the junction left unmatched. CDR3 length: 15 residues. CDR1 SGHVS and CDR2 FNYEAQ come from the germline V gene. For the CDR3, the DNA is TGTGCCAGCAGCTCCGGACAGGGGAAGAAAGAGACCCAGTACTTC. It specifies CASSSGQGKKETQYF.

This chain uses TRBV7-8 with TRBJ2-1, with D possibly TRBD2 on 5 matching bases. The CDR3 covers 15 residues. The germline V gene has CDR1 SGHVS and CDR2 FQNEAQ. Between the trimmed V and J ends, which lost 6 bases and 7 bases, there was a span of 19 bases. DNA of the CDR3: TGTGCCAGCAGTCTTACCGGGATTTGGTCTAATGAGCAGTTCTTC. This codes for CASSLTGIWSNEQFF.

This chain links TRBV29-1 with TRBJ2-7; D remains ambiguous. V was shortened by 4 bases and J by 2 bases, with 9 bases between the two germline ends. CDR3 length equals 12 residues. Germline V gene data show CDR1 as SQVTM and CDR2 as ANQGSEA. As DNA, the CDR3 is TGCAGCGTTGGAGATAATACCTACGAGCAGTACGTC. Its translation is CSVGDNTYEQYV.

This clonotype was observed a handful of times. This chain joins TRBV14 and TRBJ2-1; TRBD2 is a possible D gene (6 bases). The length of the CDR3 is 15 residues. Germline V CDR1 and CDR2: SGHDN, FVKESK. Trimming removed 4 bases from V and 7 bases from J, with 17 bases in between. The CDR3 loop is CASSLAGSIWNEQFF. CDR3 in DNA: TGTGCCAGCAGCCTCGCGGGGTCGATATGGAATGAGCAGTTCTTC.

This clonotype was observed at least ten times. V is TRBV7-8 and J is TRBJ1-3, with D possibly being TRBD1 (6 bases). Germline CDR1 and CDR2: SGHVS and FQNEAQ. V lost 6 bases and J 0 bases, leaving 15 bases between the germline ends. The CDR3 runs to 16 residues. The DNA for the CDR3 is TGTGCCAGCAGTGAAAACGGGGGCCTCTCTGGAAACACCATATATTTT. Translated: CASSENGGLSGNTIYF. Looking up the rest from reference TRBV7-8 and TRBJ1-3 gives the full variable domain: GAGVSQSPRYKVAKRGQDVALRCDPISGHVSLFWYQQALGQGPEFLTYFQNEAQLDKSGLPSDRFFAERPEGSVSTLKIQRTQQEDSAVYLCASSENGGLSGNTIYFGEGSWLTVV.

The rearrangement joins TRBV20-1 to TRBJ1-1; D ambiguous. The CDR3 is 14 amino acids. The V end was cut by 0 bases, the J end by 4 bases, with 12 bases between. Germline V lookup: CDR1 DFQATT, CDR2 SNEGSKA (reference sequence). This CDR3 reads CSARETGVITEAFF. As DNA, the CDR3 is TGCAGTGCTAGAGAGACGGGTGTCATCACTGAAGCTTTCTTT.

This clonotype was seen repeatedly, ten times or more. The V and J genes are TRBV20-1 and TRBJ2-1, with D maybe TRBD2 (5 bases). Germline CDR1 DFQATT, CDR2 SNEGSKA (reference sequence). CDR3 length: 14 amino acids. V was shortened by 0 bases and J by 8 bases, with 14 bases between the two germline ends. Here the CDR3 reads CSARDRWEMDEQFF. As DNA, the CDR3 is TGCAGTGCTAGAGATCGGTGGGAGATGGATGAGCAGTTCTTC.

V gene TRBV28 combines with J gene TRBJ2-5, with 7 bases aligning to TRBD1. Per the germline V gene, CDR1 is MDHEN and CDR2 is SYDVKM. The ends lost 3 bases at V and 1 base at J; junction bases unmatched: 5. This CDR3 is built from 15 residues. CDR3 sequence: CASSFHGQAQETQYF. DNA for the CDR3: TGTGCCAGCAGTTTCCACGGACAGGCCCAAGAGACCCAGTACTTC.

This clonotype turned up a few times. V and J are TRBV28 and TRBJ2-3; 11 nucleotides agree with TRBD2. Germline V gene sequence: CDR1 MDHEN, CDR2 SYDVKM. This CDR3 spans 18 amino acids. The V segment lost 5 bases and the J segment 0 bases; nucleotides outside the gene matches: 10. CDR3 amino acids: CASSRTGTSGYSTDTQYF. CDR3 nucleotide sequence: TGTGCCAGCAGTCGAACCGGGACTAGCGGATATAGCACAGATACGCAGTATTTT. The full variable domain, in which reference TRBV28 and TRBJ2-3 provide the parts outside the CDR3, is DVKVTQSSRYLVKRTGEKVFLECVQDMDHENMFWYRQDPGLGLRLIYFSYDVKMKEKGDIPEGYSVSREKKERFSLILESASTNQTSMYLCASSRTGTSGYSTDTQYFGPGTRLTVL.